This TCR beta chain was sequenced for a study of CD8+CD57+ T cells in acquired aplastic anemia. According to the study, genomic DNA was the template for TCR beta VDJ and CDR3 profiling. TCRdb re-analysed the reads in MiXCR, keeping a single row per CDR3 protein. The sample shows over 150,000 distinct CDR3 sequences, approximately 40% of them seen only once. With 7 bases clipped from V and 5 bases from J, the junction kept 4 bases outside the gene matches. The CDR3 extends over 12 amino acids. Germline lookup yields CDR1 SGHVS and CDR2 FNYEAQ. The specimen was sorted CD4+, CD8+, or CD8+CD57+ T cells (not recorded which) from PBMCs. The TCR was taken from a human donor in good health. The rearrangement links TRBV7-6 to TRBJ2-5, with 7 bases that match TRBD1. CDR3 protein: CASTLGGETQYF. CDR3 DNA sequence: TGTGCCAGCACCCTAGGGGGCGAGACCCAGTACTTC.